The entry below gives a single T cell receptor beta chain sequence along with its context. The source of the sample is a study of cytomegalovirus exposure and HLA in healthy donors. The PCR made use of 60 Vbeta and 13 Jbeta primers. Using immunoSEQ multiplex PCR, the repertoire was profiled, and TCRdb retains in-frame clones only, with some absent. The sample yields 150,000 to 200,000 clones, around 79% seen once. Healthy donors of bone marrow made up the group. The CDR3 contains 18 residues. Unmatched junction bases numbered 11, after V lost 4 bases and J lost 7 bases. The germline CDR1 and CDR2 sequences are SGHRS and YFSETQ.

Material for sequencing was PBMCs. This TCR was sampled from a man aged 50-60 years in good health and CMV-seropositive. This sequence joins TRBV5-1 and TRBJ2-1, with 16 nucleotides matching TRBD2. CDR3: CASSKGLAGGPIGNEQFF. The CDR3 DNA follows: TGCGCCAGCAGCAAGGGACTAGCGGGGGGGCCTATCGGGAATGAGCAGTTCTTC.